The 19 T cell receptor delta chains presented below share a single source sample, sequenced in a study of gamma-delta chains in newborns, infants, children. TCRdb re-called the reads using CATT. The data show around 9,700 delta-chain clones, under 25% seen once. The sequenced sample consisted of blood. The receptors were sampled from a child who was a newborn, infant or young child, either healthy, febrile or measles-vaccinated (not recorded which).

This clone came up a few times. The chain joins TRDV2 to TRDJ1; 7 bases are shared with TRDD3. The CDR3 runs to 17 residues. The germline CDR1 and CDR2 sequences are GEAIGNYY and EKD. The V and J ends lost 3 bases and 6 bases, in that order; junction bases with no gene match: 18. CDR3 region: CACDLLLRDTSPHKLIF. CDR3 DNA sequence: TGTGCCTGTGACTTACTACTGCGGGATACTAGTCCTCATAAACTCATCTTT.

Regarding this clone: A far larger clone is one nucleotide away, so this likely arose from a read error. The same CDR3 also results from other DNA sequences found in this sample. The V gene is TRDV2, the J gene TRDJ1; D call uncertain. The length of the CDR3 is 14 residues. Germline CDR1 reads GEAIGNYY; CDR2 reads EKD. Deletions cut 1 base from V and 0 bases from J, with 8 bases between. The CDR3 reads CACDTIGDTDKLIF. The DNA for the CDR3 is TGTGCCTGTGACACGATCGGGGACACCGATAAACTCATCTTT.

This clone was seen a few times. The V call is TRDV2, the J call TRDJ1; 13 positions match TRDD3. Germline lookup yields CDR1 GEAIGNYY and CDR2 EKD. Germline trimming cut 0 bases from V and 3 bases from J; bases unmatched to any gene: 15. This CDR3 spans 20 amino acids. The CDR3 reads CACDTALTGGYGRDPDKLIF. CDR3 nucleotide sequence: TGTGCCTGTGACACCGCCCTTACTGGGGGATACGGGAGGGATCCCGATAAACTCATCTTT.

The chain combines TRDV2 with TRDJ1, with TRDD3 matching 11 bases. Losses at the gene ends were 5 bases for V and 0 bases for J; bases not matched to a gene: 10. Germline lookup yields CDR1 GEAIGNYY and CDR2 EKD. The CDR3 has 17 amino acids. The CDR3 sequence is CACGLGDTLFYTDKLIF. DNA of the CDR3: TGTGCCTGTGGCCTGGGGGATACCCTATTCTACACCGATAAACTCATCTTT.

This clone was counted only a few times. The chain has TRDV1 and TRDJ1; 11 positions agree with TRDD3. Losses at the gene ends were 2 bases for V and 1 base for J; bases not matched to a gene: 18. Germline-derived CDR1 and CDR2 are TSWWSYY and QGS. This CDR3 is 21 amino acids long. CDR3 coding DNA: TGTGCTCTTGGGGAAACAACTTCGGTTGGGGGATACGTCCCTATCACCGATAAACTCATCTTT. Translated: CALGETTSVGGYVPITDKLIF.

Concerning this clone itself: A much larger clone differs by one base, so this may be a read error. DNA for the CDR3: TGTGCCTGTGACAAGATGGGGGACCGGACACAACCCTTCTTT. Translating it yields CACDKMGDRTQPFF. The chain has TRDV2 and TRDJ2; TRDD3 matches at 7 bases. Germline CDR1 and CDR2: GEAIGNYY and EKD. This CDR3 region has 14 residues.

The chain carries TRDV1 and TRDJ1; 8 bases map to TRDD3. The trim removed 0 bases at V and 0 bases at J, leaving 24 bases unmatched. Germline V gives CDR1 TSWWSYY, CDR2 QGS. The CDR3 extends over 23 amino acids. CDR3 sequence (DNA): TGTGCTCTTGGGGAACTAGAAGGGAATTACAGTCGGTACTGGGGGCGCAACACCGATAAACTCATCTTT. Protein product: CALGELEGNYSRYWGRNTDKLIF.

The rearrangement joins TRDV2 to TRDJ1; 12 bases map to TRDD3. The CDR3 totals 18 residues. V gave up 3 bases and J gave up 0 bases; unmatched junction bases: 10. Germline CDR1 GEAIGNYY, CDR2 EKD. The CDR3 spells CACDPVLGDTLYTDKLIF. The CDR3 nucleotides read TGTGCCTGTGACCCTGTACTGGGGGATACTCTGTACACCGATAAACTCATCTTT.

This clone was recorded a few times. The junction departs from germline at one end; a sequencing error may be responsible. This chain links TRDV2 with TRDJ1, with D possibly TRDD3 on 6 matching bases. The germline V gene has CDR1 GEAIGNYY and CDR2 EKD. CDR3 size: 21 residues. DNA for the CDR3: TGTGCCCGTGACACTCTGGGGACACAAAATAACGGCGAACCCCACACCGATAAACTCATCTTT. This encodes CARDTLGTQNNGEPHTDKLIF.

J is TRDJ1 and V is TRDV2; D is possibly TRDD2 or TRDD3 (5 bases each). The germline V and J ends were trimmed by 3 bases and 0 bases, with 31 bases remaining between them. Germline-derived CDR1 and CDR2 are GEAIGNYY and EKD. The CDR3 has 21 residues. CDR3 in DNA: TGTGCCTGTGACGCCCTGTGGGGTACAACTCAACCCCTTCTCTACACCGATAAACTCATCTTT. Translating it yields CACDALWGTTQPLLYTDKLIF.

The CDR3: CACDTPQQGAPSPWDTRQMFF. CDR3 DNA: TGTGCCTGTGACACCCCTCAGCAGGGGGCCCCGAGCCCCTGGGACACCCGACAGATGTTTTTC. V is TRDV2 and J is TRDJ3; D perhaps matches TRDD3 (5 bases). This CDR3 is 21 amino acids long. The germline gives CDR1 GEAIGNYY, CDR2 EKD. The V gene lost 0 bases and the J gene lost 2 bases, with 22 bases spanning the gap.

Regarding this clone: It differs at one base from a far larger clone, so likely a read error. The chain joins TRDV2 to TRDJ1; 11 bases are a match to TRDD3. The junction had 19 bases not matched to a gene; V was cut back by 2 bases and J by 0 bases. Germline CDR1 is GEAIGNYY and CDR2 is EKD. CDR3 size: 21 residues. The CDR3 DNA is TGTGCCTGTGACAGCCTTCCCGGGGGACTGGGGGATAACTTGTACACCGATAAACTCATCTTT. Encoded protein: CACDSLPGGLGDNLYTDKLIF.

About this clone itself: Other DNA sequences in this specimen translate into the identical CDR3. The rearrangement joins TRDV2 to TRDJ1; TRDD3 matches at 11 bases. The CDR3 runs 20 residues. Germline V gives CDR1 GEAIGNYY, CDR2 EKD. With V trimmed by 3 bases and J by 1 base, 18 bases remained unmatched. This chain's CDR3 is CACDDLGGYAAEDRTDKLIF. The DNA of the CDR3 is TGTGCCTGTGACGACCTTGGGGGATACGCCGCTGAGGATCGCACCGATAAACTCATCTTT.

This clone was recorded once. One end of the junction fails to match germline, which may point to a read error. The chain recombines TRDV1 with TRDJ1; the D gene is possibly TRDD1 (6 bases). The CDR3 runs 21 residues. Germline-derived CDR1 and CDR2 are TSWWSYY and QGS. This CDR3 reads CALWELNRGGHGPIQPDKLIF. The CDR3, as DNA: TGTGCTCTTTGGGAACTAAATAGGGGGGGCCATGGCCCAATTCAGCCCGATAAACTCATCTTT.

As for this clone: The junction shows a germline mismatch at one end, possibly a read error. The CDR3 protein is CACDPVVRAGGPGSWDTRKMFF. CDR3 in DNA: TGTGCCTGTGACCCAGTCGTCCGTGCTGGGGGACCGGGCTCCTGGGACACCCGAAAGATGTTTTTC. V is TRDV2 and J is TRDJ3; 8 bases fit TRDD3. Germline assignment: CDR1 GEAIGNYY and CDR2 EKD. The CDR3 runs to 22 residues.

In DNA form, the CDR3 reads TGTGCCTGTGACACCGTAGCCATGGAGCTGGGGGATCCCACCGATAAACTCATCTTT. It specifies CACDTVAMELGDPTDKLIF. The chain carries TRDV2 and TRDJ1; 9 bases match TRDD3. The CDR3 runs to 19 residues. CDR1 is GEAIGNYY, CDR2 EKD, per germline. The ends lost 0 bases at V and 1 base at J; junction bases unmatched: 14.

This chain joins TRDV2 and TRDJ1; TRDD3 matches at 13 bases. With V trimmed by 0 bases and J by 2 bases, 14 bases remained unmatched. There are 20 residues in the CDR3. CDR1 is GEAIGNYY and CDR2 is EKD in the germline V gene. The CDR3 DNA reads as TGTGCCTGTGACACCGTTCGGACTGGGGGATACGCTCCTGGGACCGATAAACTCATCTTT. Translating gives CACDTVRTGGYAPGTDKLIF.

This clone turned up a few times. The genes are TRDV1 and TRDJ1; 13 bases map to TRDD3. Germline V gene lookup returns CDR1 TSWWSYY and CDR2 QGS. This CDR3 contains 26 residues. V was pared by 4 bases and J by 1 base, with 33 bases of the junction left unmatched. The chain's CDR3 is CALGGHDLLHPLLGDTRIPTTDKLIF. In nucleotides, the CDR3 is TGTGCTCTTGGGGGCCATGACCTGTTACACCCTTTACTGGGGGATACGCGTATCCCCACCACCGATAAACTCATCTTT.

The chain links TRDV2 to TRDJ1, with TRDD3 identical over 8 bases. The CDR3 has 17 residues. In germline, CDR1 is GEAIGNYY, CDR2 EKD. V lost 3 bases and J lost 2; bases outside the gene matches: 13. The CDR3 nucleotides are TGTGCCTGTGACGGGGTGGGGGATCTACGGGCAACCGATAAACTCATCTTT. It translates to CACDGVGDLRATDKLIF.